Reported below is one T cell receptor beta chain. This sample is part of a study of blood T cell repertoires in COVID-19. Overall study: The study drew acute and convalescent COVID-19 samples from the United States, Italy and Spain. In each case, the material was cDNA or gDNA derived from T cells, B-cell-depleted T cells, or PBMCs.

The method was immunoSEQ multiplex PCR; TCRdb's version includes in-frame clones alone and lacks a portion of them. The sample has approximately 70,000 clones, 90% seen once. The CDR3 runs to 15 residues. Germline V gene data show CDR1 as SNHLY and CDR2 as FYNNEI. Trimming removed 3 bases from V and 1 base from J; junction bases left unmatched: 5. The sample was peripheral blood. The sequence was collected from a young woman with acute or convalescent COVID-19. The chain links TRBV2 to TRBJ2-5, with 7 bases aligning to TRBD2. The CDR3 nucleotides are TGTGCCAGCAGTGACCGCGGGGGAATCCAAGAGACCCAGTACTTC. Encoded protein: CASSDRGGIQETQYF.